The entry below describes one T cell receptor (beta chain). What it binds is unknown. The primer mix had 60 Vbeta and 13 Jbeta primers. Repertoires were generated with immunoSEQ multiplex PCR, while TCRdb's copy carries only in-frame clones and drops some. The repertoire holds 150,000 to 200,000 clones, 60% to 85% seen once, with roughly 3.6% in the top ten. Germline V lookup: CDR1 LGHNT, CDR2 FRNRAP. The CDR3 runs to 14 residues. The germline V and J ends were trimmed by 7 bases and 0 bases, with 12 bases remaining between them. The record originates from a study of cytomegalovirus exposure and HLA in healthy donors. Study results and limitations: Among the CMV-associated chains, a few were confirmed in vitro as specific for CMV antigens.

This chain uses TRBV12-5 with TRBJ2-5; D call uncertain. The sample was PBMCs. The receptor comes from a man aged 30 to 39 in good health and CMV-seropositive. The CDR3 region is CASAESHYQETQYF. Written as DNA, the CDR3 is TGTGCTAGTGCGGAGTCCCACTACCAAGAGACCCAGTACTTC.